A selection of T cell receptor beta chains follows, all from one sample in a study of CD8+ T cells in alopecia areata. Clones were read by immunoSEQ multiplex PCR, and TCRdb kept only the in-frame ones, dropping some. In the table there are over 100,000 clones, 53% of which are singletons. The specimen was CD4+ T cells sorted from blood, collected at week 4, from a patient treated with tofacitinib. All receptors come from a human donor with alopecia areata. CDR3s include the opening cysteine and the closing phenylalanine or tryptophan. The D gene is left open where the match is weak. The listing skips clone size in some rows; elsewhere it reads once, few, many or a size class.

V	J	D	size	DNA	CDR3
TRBV6-1	TRBJ1-1	TRBD1	NA	TGTGCCAGCAGTGGCCGGGACAGGCCCAACACTGAAGCTTTCTTT	CASSGRDRPNTEAFF
TRBV7-3	TRBJ2-1	TRBD2	NA	TGTGCCAGCAGCCGAAGACTAGCGGGAGTCAATGAGCAGTTCTTC	CASSRRLAGVNEQFF
TRBV4-2	TRBJ1-2	NA	few	TGTGCCAGCAGCCAAGATGAGGCCCCCTATGGCTACACCTTC	CASSQDEAPYGYTF
TRBV30	TRBJ1-3	NA	few	TGTGCCTGGAGTGTACAGGCCCTTGGAAACACCATATATTTT	CAWSVQALGNTIYF
TRBV2	TRBJ1-5	NA	once	TGTGCCAGCAGTGGGCAAAGGGTAGATCAGCCCCAGCATTTT	CASSGQRVDQPQHF
TRBV29-1	TRBJ1-2	NA	NA	TGCAGCGTTGAGCGGGATGGGGACACCTTC	CSVERDGDTF
TRBV10-3	TRBJ1-1	NA	NA	TGTGCCATCAGTGAAGTCAATGAAGCTTTCTTT	CAISEVNEAFF
TRBV30	TRBJ1-2	NA	NA	TGTGCCTGGAGTGTAGGGAGGGCGCGGGGCTATGGCTACACCTTC	CAWSVGRARGYGYTF
TRBV7-9	TRBJ2-5	NA	NA	TGTGCCAGCAGCTTAACGGCCACAGGAGAGACCCAGTACTTC	CASSLTATGETQYF
TRBV30	TRBJ2-2	NA	NA	TGTGCCTGGAAGCTCGCTAACACCGGGGAGCTGTTTTTT	CAWKLANTGELFF
TRBV30	TRBJ2-2	NA	NA	TGTGCCTGGAGTCGGGACCTCAACACCGGGGAGCTGTTTTTT	CAWSRDLNTGELFF
TRBV6-5	TRBJ1-2	NA	few	TGTGCCAGCAGTTCCCTACACAGTCGGTCTGGCTACACCTTC	CASSSLHSRSGYTF
TRBV9	TRBJ1-1	TRBD1	NA	TGTGCCAGCAGCTCTGGTTGGCAGGGGGTGAACACTGAAGCTTTCTTT	CASSSGWQGVNTEAFF
TRBV7-2	TRBJ2-3	NA	NA	TGTGCCAGCAGCCTGCTCGGGTGGACGGATACGCAGTATTTT	CASSLLGWTDTQYF
TRBV30	TRBJ2-2	NA	NA	TGTGCCTGGAGTGGACAGGTCTCCACCGGGGAGCTGTTTTTT	CAWSGQVSTGELFF
TRBV7-9	TRBJ2-5	TRBD2	NA	TGTGCCAGCAGCTTAGATGAGGGGAGCGGGAGGGCCCAGACCCAGTACTTC	CASSLDEGSGRAQTQYF
TRBV6-6	TRBJ1-5	TRBD1	many	TGTGCCAGCAGCCCCCCAGGGGGCGGTCAGCCCCAGCATTTT	CASSPPGGGQPQHF
TRBV29-1	TRBJ2-5	TRBD2	NA	TGCAGCGTTGTGGCTAGCGGGTACCAAGAGACCCAGTACTTC	CSVVASGYQETQYF
TRBV30	TRBJ1-2	NA	few	TGTGCCTGGAGTGTACGTACCGGCTACACCTTC	CAWSVRTGYTF
TRBV4-1	TRBJ2-7	NA	few	TGCGCCAGCAGCCAAGATCTGCACCCCAACCCCTCCTACGAGCAGTACTTC	CASSQDLHPNPSYEQYF
TRBV4-2	TRBJ2-1	NA	NA	TGTGCCAGCAGCCAAGATCGGGGCAGGGTCAATGAGCAGTTCTTC	CASSQDRGRVNEQFF
TRBV29-1	TRBJ2-7	TRBD1	few	TGCAGCGTTGAGGGACAGGGGTTCTACGAGCAGTACTTC	CSVEGQGFYEQYF
TRBV5-8	TRBJ1-1	NA	NA	TGTGCCAGCAACGGAATACAGGGCTGGACTGAAGCTTTCTTT	CASNGIQGWTEAFF
TRBV5-1	TRBJ2-3	TRBD2	NA	TGCGCCAGCAGCTTGGTCGCGGGGGGCTTTGCAGATACGCAGTATTTT	CASSLVAGGFADTQYF
TRBV5-1	TRBJ2-1	NA	NA	TGCGCCAGCAGCTTGGGCGGCAGCACTTCCTACAATGAGCAGTTCTTC	CASSLGGSTSYNEQFF
TRBV2	TRBJ2-1	TRBD1	NA	TGTGCCAGCGGTTTCGGGACAGGGATAAACAATGAGCAGTTCTTC	CASGFGTGINNEQFF
TRBV5-1	TRBJ2-5	NA	few	TGCGCCAGCAGCTTGGGGGCTGGCCAAGAGACCCAGTACTTC	CASSLGAGQETQYF
TRBV18	TRBJ2-5	NA	NA	TGTGCCAGCTCACGAGGGGTTCAAGAGACCCAGTACTTC	CASSRGVQETQYF
TRBV5-1	TRBJ2-6	NA	NA	TGCGCCAGCAGCCAGGACGGTACTGGGGCCAACGTCCTGACTTTC	CASSQDGTGANVLTF
TRBV11-2	TRBJ1-2	TRBD1	NA	TGTGCCAGCAGCTGGAGGGGGCGGGACGGCTACACCTTC	CASSWRGRDGYTF
TRBV29-1	TRBJ2-5	TRBD1	few	TGCAGCGAGAACGGACAGGACCAAGAGACCCAGTACTTC	CSENGQDQETQYF
TRBV7-3	TRBJ2-6	TRBD1	NA	TGTGCCAGCAGCCCCTGGGACAGCTCTGGGGCCAACGTCCTGACTTTC	CASSPWDSSGANVLTF
TRBV30	TRBJ1-2	NA	NA	TGTGCCTGGAGGATGGGTCGGGTTCGACAGGCTAACTATGGCTACACCTTC	CAWRMGRVRQANYGYTF
TRBV7-9	TRBJ2-2	NA	NA	TGTGCCAGCACTACGGACGCGAAAAACGCCGGGGAGCTGTTTTTT	CASTTDAKNAGELFF
TRBV5-8	TRBJ1-5	NA	NA	TGTGCCAGCAGCTTAAATCAGCCCCAGCATTTT	CASSLNQPQHF
TRBV15	TRBJ2-3	NA	NA	TGTGCCACCAGCGGGAAGGAGGCAGGGCCAGATACGCAGTATTTT	CATSGKEAGPDTQYF
TRBV7-3	TRBJ2-7	NA	NA	TGTGCCAGCAGTCCGTTGGCAGGGGCCAACGAGCAGTACTTC	CASSPLAGANEQYF
TRBV18	TRBJ1-1	TRBD1	few	TGTGCCAGCTCACCACTGGGACAGGGGAGCACTGAAGCTTTCTTT	CASSPLGQGSTEAFF
TRBV4-1	TRBJ1-2	TRBD1	NA	TGCGCCAGCAGCCCTGGGACAGGGCCCAACTATGGCTACACCTTC	CASSPGTGPNYGYTF
TRBV6-6	TRBJ1-2	TRBD1	NA	TGTGCCAGCAGTCAGACAGGGGGGGTCTATGGCTACACCTTC	CASSQTGGVYGYTF
TRBV29-1	TRBJ1-1	NA	NA	TGCAGCGTCGCTAGTACCGGGAACACTGAAGCTTTCTTT	CSVASTGNTEAFF
TRBV9	TRBJ2-3	NA	NA	TGTGCCAGCAGCGTAGGTACGGGGTCCCGCACAGATACGCAGTATTTT	CASSVGTGSRTDTQYF
TRBV7-9	TRBJ1-2	NA	once	TGTGCCAGCAGCAACCCAGATGGCTACACCTTC	CASSNPDGYTF
TRBV2	TRBJ2-3	TRBD1	NA	TGTGCCACCCAGGGGGCGAGCTCCCCAGATACGCAGTATTTT	CATQGASSPDTQYF
TRBV5-1	TRBJ1-1	TRBD1	NA	TGCGCCAGCAGTAGTACAGGGGAGGCGGCTGAAGCTTTCTTT	CASSSTGEAAEAFF
TRBV29-1	TRBJ2-3	TRBD2	once	TGCAGCGTAGCAATACTAGCGGGAGTTGCAGATACGCAGTATTTT	CSVAILAGVADTQYF
TRBV5-1	TRBJ1-2	NA	NA	TGCGCCAGCAGCGAGGAGAGTAACTATGGCTACACCTTC	CASSEESNYGYTF
TRBV29-1	TRBJ2-5	TRBD2	once	TGCAGCTCTCTGCTCCTCGCGGGAGCCCTGGAGACCCAGTACTTC	CSSLLLAGALETQYF
TRBV5-8	TRBJ1-5	NA	once	TGTGCCAGCAGCTATCTGGGAGGGAGCAATCAGCCCCAGCATTTT	CASSYLGGSNQPQHF
TRBV29-1	TRBJ1-1	TRBD1	NA	TGCAGCGTTATCCAACAGGGGGCGAACACTGAAGCTTTCTTT	CSVIQQGANTEAFF
TRBV5-1	TRBJ2-7	TRBD1	NA	TGCGCCAGCACGTCAACAGGGGTTCCCTACGAGCAGTACTTC	CASTSTGVPYEQYF
TRBV29-1	TRBJ2-3	TRBD2	few	TGCAGCGTTGGGCCCGGGACTAGGACAGATACGCAGTATTTT	CSVGPGTRTDTQYF
TRBV4-1	TRBJ2-3	NA	NA	TGCGCCAGCAGCCAAGCGGTCCGCAGTTCGGGAAGCACAGATACGCAGTATTTT	CASSQAVRSSGSTDTQYF
TRBV5-1	TRBJ1-6	NA	NA	TGCGCCAGCAGCTTGGAGGCAGGTGGCTCACCCCTCCACTTT	CASSLEAGGSPLHF
TRBV14	TRBJ1-2	NA	few	TGTGCCAGCAGCCAAGGGGGCAATCATGGGTATGGCTACACCTTC	CASSQGGNHGYGYTF
TRBV5-4	TRBJ1-1	TRBD1	NA	TGTGCCAGCAGCTTGGGGACCGTTCTCAGGGACAGGGCCACTGAAGCTTTCTTT	CASSLGTVLRDRATEAFF
TRBV4-1	TRBJ2-5	TRBD2	NA	TGCGCCAGCAGCCAAGTTGGGTCGGGAGGGGTAAGAGAGACCCAGTACTTC	CASSQVGSGGVRETQYF
TRBV9	TRBJ2-3	NA	once	TGTGCCAGCAGCGTAGATCCAGGGTTAAGAGATACGCAGTATTTT	CASSVDPGLRDTQYF
TRBV30	TRBJ1-5	NA	NA	TGTGCCTGGGGGGCCGGCGGGGTCGGACAGCCCCAGCATTTT	CAWGAGGVGQPQHF
TRBV29-1	TRBJ2-7	NA	few	TGCAGCGTTCATTATCTTGGCAGCTCCTACGAGCAGTACTTC	CSVHYLGSSYEQYF